Given below is one TCR beta chain in context. The specificity of this receptor is unknown. No quality values exist for individual bases; no much larger clone is one base distant. This sample was included in a study of blood T cell repertoires in COVID-19 (dated by TCRdb to 2019 to 2021). In terms of the full investigation: Samples from collaborators originated in the United States, Italy and Spain and spanned both the acute and convalescent phases of COVID-19. Deeply sampled blood TCRbeta repertoires from subjects exposed to, actively infected with, or recovered from COVID-19 were included in the dataset. The repertoires were released in a freely available public database meant as a resource for research on the immune response to SARS-CoV-2. Sample metadata almost always included a de-identified subject ID, COVID-19 status, age in years and sex. Where available, HLA class I and class II types were taken from metadata supplied by the sample provider and were not determined by assay-based typing. The samples were drawn from two sources: the first 160 participants of the ongoing ImmuneRACE study, and 1,000 to 1,500 subjects contributed by 6 global collaborators. The prospective study material was composed of cDNA or gDNA derived from T cells, B-cell-depleted T cells, or PBMCs. Findings and caveats that apply to the study as a whole: Clinical and demographic metadata were provided uncurated, with the amount varying by source and participant.

Whole blood was collected in K2EDTA tubes by collaborating institutions according to the institutions' own protocols. For TCRbeta analysis, collaborator samples were shipped as frozen whole blood, as isolated PBMCs, or as DNA extracted from either sample type. The immunoSEQ Assay, a bias-controlled multiplex PCR, was used to amplify TCRbeta CDR3 regions from genomic DNA. Per the original workflow: Nucleated cell counts per sample were estimated from amplification of reference gene primers within the assay. Sequence reads were collapsed and filtered to measure the absolute abundance of every unique TCRbeta CDR3 rearrangement. Productive Simpson clonality was computed per sample as the square root of Simpson's diversity index over productive rearrangements. Drawn from immuneACCESS, this table holds only the in-frame rearrangements with V and J called that TCRdb kept. Clones are partly lost; checked studies trace under half to an unresolved V gene and leave the rest unexplained. That table supplies the V and J calls and clone size; D and trimming were determined from the DNA. The sample has roughly 230,000 clones on record, around 83% of them singletons. The ten largest make up around 8.9% of the sample.

V is cut back by 4 bases and J by 4 bases, with 9 bases in the junction unmatched. From its cysteine to its phenylalanine, the CDR3 spans 15 amino acids. Only the CDR3 portion is preserved as DNA: 45 bases, with reading frame beginning at the first base. From a lookup of the germline V gene (reference sequence), CDR1 and CDR2 are SEHNR and FQNEAQ. This clonotype was sampled from a man aged 35 to 55 with active or convalescent COVID-19. Sequenced input: peripheral blood. The sequence is built from TRBV7-9 and TRBJ1-1; 7 bases in the junction line up with TRBD1. The CDR3 in this case is CASSSLEGAGTEAFF. The DNA is TGTGCCAGCAGCTCCCTTGAGGGGGCGGGCACTGAAGCTTTCTTT. The full variable domain, completed from the reference TRBV7-9 and TRBJ1-1 proteins outside the CDR3, reads DTGVSQNPRHKITKRGQNVTFRCDPISEHNRLYWYRQTLGQGPEFLTYFQNEAQLEKSRLLSDRFSAERPKGSFSTLEIQRTEQGDSAMYLCASSSLEGAGTEAFFGQGTRLTVV.